This T cell receptor beta chain originates from a study of blood T cell repertoires in COVID-19. Study overall: The cDNA or gDNA used as material had been derived from T cells, B-cell-depleted T cells, or PBMCs.

This clone was seen a handful of times. Original analysis: Reference gene primers were amplified, and this amplification served to estimate nucleated cell counts. Profiled with immunoSEQ multiplex PCR; TCRdb holds only in-frame clones, not every one. V, J and clone size derive from that table, while D and trimming were established from the DNA sequence. The profile shows under 250,000 clones, 70% to 90% of them singletons. Germline V lookup: CDR1 SGHRS, CDR2 YFSETQ. V was cut by 0 bases and J by 5 bases, with 14 bases left in between. The CDR3 spans 15 residues. Participants spanned ages about 18 to 95 years and resided in about two dozen US areas. The study assigned cohorts using participant-reported clinical history.

Sequenced material: PBMCs or T cells enriched from blood (not recorded which). This chain uses TRBV5-1 with TRBJ1-1, with D possibly matching TRBD1 (6 bases). This receptor was obtained from a woman between 45 and 60 years old with acute COVID-19. CDR3 in amino acids: CASSLAQGINTEAFF. The CDR3 DNA sequence: TGCGCCAGCAGCTTGGCCCAGGGGATCAATACTGAAGCTTTCTTT.